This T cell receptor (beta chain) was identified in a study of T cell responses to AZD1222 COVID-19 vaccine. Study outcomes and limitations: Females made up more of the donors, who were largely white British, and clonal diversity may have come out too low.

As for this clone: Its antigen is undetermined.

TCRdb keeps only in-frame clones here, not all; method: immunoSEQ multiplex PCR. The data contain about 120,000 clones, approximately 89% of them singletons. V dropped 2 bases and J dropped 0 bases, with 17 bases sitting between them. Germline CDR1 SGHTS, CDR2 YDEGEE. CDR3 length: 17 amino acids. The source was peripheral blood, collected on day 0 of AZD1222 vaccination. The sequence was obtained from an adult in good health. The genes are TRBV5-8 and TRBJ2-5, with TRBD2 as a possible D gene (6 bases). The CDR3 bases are TGTGCCAGCAGCTTAGGGGCCACCGCGGGGTACCAAGAGACCCAGTACTTC. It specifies CASSLGATAGYQETQYF.